This TCR beta chain is from a study of blood T cell repertoires in COVID-19. Concerning this clone: One junction end does not reproduce the germline sequence, and a read error may be involved.

The CDR3 is 15 residues long. Germline CDR1 is SGHTA and CDR2 is FQGNSA. TCRdb keeps only in-frame clones here, not all; method: immunoSEQ multiplex PCR. The sample includes about 220,000 clones, 70% to 90% seen only once; the top ten take 9.5% to 15%. J is TRBJ2-1 and V is TRBV7-2; the D gene is possibly TRBD2 (7 bases). The origin of this receptor is a human donor in a cohort sampled during active COVID-19. Sequencing used peripheral blood. This chain's CDR3 is CASILKGGVYNEQFF. As DNA, the CDR3 is TGTGCCAGCATCTTAAAGGGGGGGGTTTACAATGAGCAGTTCTTC.